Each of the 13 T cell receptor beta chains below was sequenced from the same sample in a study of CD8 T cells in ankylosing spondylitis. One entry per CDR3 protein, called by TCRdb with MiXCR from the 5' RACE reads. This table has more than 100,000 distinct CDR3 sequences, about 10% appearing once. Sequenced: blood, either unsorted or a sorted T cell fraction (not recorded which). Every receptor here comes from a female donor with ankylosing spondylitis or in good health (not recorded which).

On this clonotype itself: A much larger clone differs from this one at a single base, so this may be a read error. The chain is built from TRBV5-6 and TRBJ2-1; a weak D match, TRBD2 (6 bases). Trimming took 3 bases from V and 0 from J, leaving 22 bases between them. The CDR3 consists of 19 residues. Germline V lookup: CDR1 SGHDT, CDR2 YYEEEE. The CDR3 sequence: CASSSGVYSAGSSYNEQFF. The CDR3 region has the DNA TGTGCCAGCAGCTCGGGGGTGTATTCGGCGGGAAGCTCCTACAATGAGCAGTTCTTC.

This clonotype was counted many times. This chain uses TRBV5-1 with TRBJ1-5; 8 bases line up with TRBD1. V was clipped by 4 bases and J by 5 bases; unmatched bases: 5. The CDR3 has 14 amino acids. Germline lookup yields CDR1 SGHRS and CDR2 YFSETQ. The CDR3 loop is CASSPTGADQPQHF. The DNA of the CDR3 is TGCGCCAGCAGCCCGACAGGGGCGGATCAGCCCCAGCATTTT.

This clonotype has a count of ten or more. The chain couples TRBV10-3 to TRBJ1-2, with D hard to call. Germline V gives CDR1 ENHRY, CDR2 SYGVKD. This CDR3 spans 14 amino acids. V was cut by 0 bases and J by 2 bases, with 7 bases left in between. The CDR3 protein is CAISESGSNYGYTF. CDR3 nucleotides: TGTGCCATCAGTGAGTCGGGCAGCAACTATGGCTACACCTTC.

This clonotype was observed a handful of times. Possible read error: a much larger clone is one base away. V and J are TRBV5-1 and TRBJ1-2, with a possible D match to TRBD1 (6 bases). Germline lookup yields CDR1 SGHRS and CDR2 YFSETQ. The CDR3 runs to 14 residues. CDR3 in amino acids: CASSRDRNNYGYPF. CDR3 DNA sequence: TGCGCCAGCAGCCGAGACAGGAACAACTATGGCTACCCCTTC. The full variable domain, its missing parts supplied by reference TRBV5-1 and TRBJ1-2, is KAGVTQTPRYLIKTRGQQVTLSCSPISGHRSVSWYQQTPGQGLQFLFEYFSETQRNKGNFPGRFSGRQFSNSRSEMNVSTLELGDSALYLCASSRDRNNYGYPFGSGTRLTVV.

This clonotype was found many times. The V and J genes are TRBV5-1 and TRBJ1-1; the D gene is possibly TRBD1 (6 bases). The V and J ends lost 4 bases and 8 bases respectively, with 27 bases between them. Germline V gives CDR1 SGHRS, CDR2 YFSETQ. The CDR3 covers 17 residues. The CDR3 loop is CASSGGTKLPPAREAFF. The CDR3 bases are TGCGCCAGCAGCGGCGGGACAAAACTGCCCCCTGCTCGCGAAGCTTTCTTT.

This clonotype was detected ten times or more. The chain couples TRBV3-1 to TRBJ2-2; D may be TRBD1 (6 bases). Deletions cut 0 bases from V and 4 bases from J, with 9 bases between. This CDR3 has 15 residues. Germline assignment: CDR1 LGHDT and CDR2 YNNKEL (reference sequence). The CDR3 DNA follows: TGTGCCAGCAGCCAAGAGGGACACTCCACCGGGGAGCTGTTTTTT. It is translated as CASSQEGHSTGELFF.

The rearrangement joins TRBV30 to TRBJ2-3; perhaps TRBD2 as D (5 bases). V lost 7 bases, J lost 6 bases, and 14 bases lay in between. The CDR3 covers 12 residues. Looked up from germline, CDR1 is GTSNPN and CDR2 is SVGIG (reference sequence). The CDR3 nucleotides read TGTGCCTTCTGGGCTAGCTGGGATACGCAGTATTTT. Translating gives CAFWASWDTQYF.

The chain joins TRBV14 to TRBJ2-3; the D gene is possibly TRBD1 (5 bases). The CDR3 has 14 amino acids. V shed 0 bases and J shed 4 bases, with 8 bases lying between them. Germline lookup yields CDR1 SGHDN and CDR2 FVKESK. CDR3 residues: CASSQETVSDTQYF. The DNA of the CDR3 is TGTGCCAGCAGCCAAGAGACAGTGTCAGATACGCAGTATTTT.

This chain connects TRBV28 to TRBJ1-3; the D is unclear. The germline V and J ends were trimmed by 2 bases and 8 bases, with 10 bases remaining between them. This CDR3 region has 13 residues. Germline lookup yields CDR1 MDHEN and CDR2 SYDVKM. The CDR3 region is CASSLKEGHTIYF. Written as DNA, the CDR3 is TGTGCCAGCAGTTTAAAGGAAGGCCACACCATATATTTT.

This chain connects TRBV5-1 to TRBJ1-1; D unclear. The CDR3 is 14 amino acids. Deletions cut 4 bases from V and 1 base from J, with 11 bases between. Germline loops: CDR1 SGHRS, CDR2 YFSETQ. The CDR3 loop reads CASSVRPANTEAFF. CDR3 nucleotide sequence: TGCGCCAGCAGCGTTAGACCAGCGAACACTGAAGCTTTCTTT.

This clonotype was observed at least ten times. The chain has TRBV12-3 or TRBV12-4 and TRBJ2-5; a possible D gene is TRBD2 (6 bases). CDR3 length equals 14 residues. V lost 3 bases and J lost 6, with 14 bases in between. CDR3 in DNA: TGTGCCAGCAGTTTGTCGGGGGAACCCCAGACCCAGTACTTC. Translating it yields CASSLSGEPQTQYF.

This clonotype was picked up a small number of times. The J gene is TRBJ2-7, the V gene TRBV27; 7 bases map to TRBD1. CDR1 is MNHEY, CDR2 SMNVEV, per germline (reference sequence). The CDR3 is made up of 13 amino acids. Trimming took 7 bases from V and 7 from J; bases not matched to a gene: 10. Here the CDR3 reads CASKSRQGREQYF. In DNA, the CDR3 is TGTGCCAGCAAGTCCCGACAGGGCCGGGAGCAGTACTTC.

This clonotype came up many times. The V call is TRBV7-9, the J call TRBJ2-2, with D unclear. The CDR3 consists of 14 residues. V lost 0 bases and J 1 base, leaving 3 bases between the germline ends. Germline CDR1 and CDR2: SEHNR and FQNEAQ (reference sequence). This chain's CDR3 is CASSLAQNTGELFF. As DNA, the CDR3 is TGTGCCAGCAGCTTAGCCCAGAACACCGGGGAGCTGTTTTTT.